The 7 T cell receptor beta chains given below trace back to one sample, sequenced in a study of beta chain features in type 1 diabetes. The isolated RNA, all of it, was reverse transcribed, so expressed TCRB transcripts were what got sequenced. Some clones are missing from TCRdb's copy, which holds only in-frame ones; the method was immunoSEQ multiplex PCR. This sample carries more than 50,000 clones, around three fifths of them seen once, and the ten largest clones take around 2.2%. Sequenced sample: Tregs from blood. Every receptor here comes from a woman aged 18-29 years in good health.

V is TRBV11-2 and J is TRBJ2-1; 14 bases fit TRBD2. V dropped 5 bases and J dropped 12; count of bases not matched to a gene: 18. The CDR3 is 18 amino acids. CDR1 and CDR2 from the germline V gene are SGHAT and FQNNGV. The CDR3: CASSLRGLAGVERSGQFF. CDR3 bases: TGTGCCAGCAGCCTAAGGGGACTAGCGGGAGTAGAAAGGAGCGGGCAGTTCTTC.

The genes are TRBV18 and TRBJ1-1; perhaps TRBD1 as D (5 bases). CDR3 length: 13 residues. Trimming took off 3 bases at V and 7 bases at J, with 12 bases between the two ends. Germline V CDR1 and CDR2: KGHSH, LQKENI. This CDR3 reads CASSPQGSFEAFF. The CDR3 region has the DNA TGTGCCAGCTCACCCCAGGGATCCTTTGAAGCTTTCTTT.

Here the CDR3 reads CASSQDTGGYTEAFF. The DNA of the CDR3 is TGCGCCAGCAGCCAAGATACAGGGGGCTACACTGAAGCTTTCTTT. The rearrangement joins TRBV4-1 to TRBJ1-1; 9 positions match TRBD1. Germline CDR1 reads MGHRA; CDR2 reads YSYEKL. The CDR3 sequence is 15 residues long. Trimming removed 0 bases from V and 3 bases from J; junction bases left unmatched: 2.

The chain links TRBV7-2 to TRBJ2-5; the D is unclear. The V gene lost 3 bases and the J gene lost 6 bases, with 11 bases spanning the gap. CDR1 SGHTA and CDR2 FQGNSA come from the germline V gene. The CDR3 totals 13 residues. The CDR3 DNA is TGTGCCAGCAGCTTTGGTCTAGTGAAGACCCAGTACTTC. It codes for CASSFGLVKTQYF.

This clone appeared a few times. CDR3 DNA sequence: TGTGCCAGCAGCGGTCTGCGGTCCCCCAATGAGCAGTTCTTC. Translated, it gives CASSGLRSPNEQFF. The rearrangement uses TRBV5-5 and TRBJ2-1; D is uncertain. In germline, CDR1 is SGHKS, CDR2 YYEKEE (reference sequence). The CDR3 spans 14 residues. Trimming cost V 4 bases and J 6 bases, with 14 bases left between them.

The chain recombines TRBV5-1 with TRBJ2-2; 9 bases are shared with TRBD2. Germline loops: CDR1 SGHRS, CDR2 YFSETQ. This CDR3 is built from 15 residues. With 3 bases clipped from V and 7 bases from J, the junction kept 7 bases outside the gene matches. The CDR3, as DNA: TGCGCCAGCAGCTCTGAGCGGGAGGCAGACGGGGAGCTGTTTTTT. Amino acids: CASSSEREADGELFF.

The rearrangement links TRBV7-9 to TRBJ2-1; 12 bases map to TRBD2. Germline values: CDR1 SEHNR, CDR2 FQNEAQ (reference sequence). The CDR3 has 15 residues. The junction had 5 bases not matched to a gene; V was cut back by 3 bases and J by 8 bases. The CDR3 nucleotides read TGTGCCAGCAGCTTCGGACTAGCGGGAATAGATGAGCAGTTCTTC. The encoded protein is CASSFGLAGIDEQFF.